Presented here are 23 T cell receptor beta chains from one specimen sequenced in a study of neurological immune-mediated disorders. TCRdb re-derived calls from the 5' RACE reads in MiXCR, one entry per CDR3 protein. The profile covers about 19,000 distinct CDR3 sequences, with approximately 2.5% appearing a single time and 4.5% to 6% taken by the ten largest. Input material: PBMCs. These receptors were obtained from a woman between 18 and 29 years old with multiple sclerosis.

The table lists this clonotype with many counts. The genes are TRBV12-3 or TRBV12-4 and TRBJ1-2, with 7 bases identical to TRBD1. This CDR3 spans 14 amino acids. V shed 4 bases, J shed 6 bases, and the junction held 8 bases outside the gene matches. The CDR3 coding sequence is TGTGCCAGCAGTTACACTTCGACAGGGAATGGCTACACCTTC. Translated: CASSYTSTGNGYTF.

This clonotype was found many times. The rearrangement uses TRBV12-3 or TRBV12-4 and TRBJ2-6, with 8 positions matching TRBD1. With 3 bases clipped from V and 18 bases from J, the junction kept 13 bases outside the gene matches. The CDR3 is 14 residues long. In nucleotides, the CDR3 is TGTGCCAGCAGTTTGACGGGGCGCACAGGGGGATCGACTTTC. Its translation is CASSLTGRTGGSTF.

This clonotype was detected many times. The chain is built from TRBV5-6 and TRBJ1-5; D may be TRBD1 (6 bases). The CDR3 extends over 15 amino acids. V dropped 0 bases and J dropped 1 base, with 8 bases sitting between them. Germline V gene sequence: CDR1 SGHDT, CDR2 YYEEEE. The CDR3 bases are TGTGCCAGCAGCTTGGCAGGGGTAAGCAATCAGCCCCAGCATTTT. It is translated as CASSLAGVSNQPQHF.

In its sample, this clonotype was seen many times. The rearrangement links TRBV10-3 to TRBJ2-2, with 10 bases lining up with TRBD1. CDR3 size: 15 residues. J lost 4 bases, V lost 4 bases, and 3 bases had no gene match. CDR1 and CDR2 from the germline V gene are ENHRY and SYGVKD. Here the CDR3 DNA reads TGTGCCATCAGTGGGACAGGGGGTTCCACCGGGGAGCTGTTTTTT. Its translation: CAISGTGGSTGELFF.

The sample holds many counts of this clonotype. The chain joins TRBV20-1 to TRBJ1-1; no definite D call. The V end lost 3 bases, the J end lost 0 bases, and 5 bases lay between the germline ends. The CDR3 spans 12 residues. Per the germline V gene, CDR1 is DFQATT and CDR2 is SNEGSKA (reference sequence). The CDR3 spells CSASRVNTEAFF. CDR3 sequence (DNA): TGCAGTGCTAGCCGCGTGAACACTGAAGCTTTCTTT.

In its sample, this clonotype was seen many times. The chain recombines TRBV20-1 with TRBJ1-2, with D maybe TRBD1 (5 bases). Trimming left V 6 bases short and J 2 bases short, with 13 bases between. This CDR3 spans 13 amino acids. CDR1 is DFQATT, CDR2 SNEGSKA, per germline (reference sequence). The CDR3 sequence: CSAPDSANYGYTF. The CDR3 bases are TGCAGTGCGCCCGACAGTGCCAACTATGGCTACACCTTC.

This clonotype came up many times. The gene calls are TRBV3-1 and TRBJ2-1; D is unclear. CDR3 length: 12 residues. CDR1 is LGHDT, CDR2 YNNKEL, per germline (reference sequence). With 4 bases removed from V and 11 bases from J, the gap between germline ends came to 12 bases. The chain's CDR3 is CASSLEFGKQFF. As DNA, the CDR3 is TGTGCCAGCAGCCTGGAATTTGGTAAGCAGTTCTTC.

This clonotype showed up many times. The chain links TRBV20-1 to TRBJ2-1; 11 bases match TRBD2. CDR1 is DFQATT, CDR2 SNEGSKA, per germline (reference sequence). CDR3 length: 18 amino acids. The V segment lost 0 bases and the J segment 0 bases; nucleotides outside the gene matches: 7. This chain's CDR3 is CSARDPTSGGVSYNEQFF. DNA for the CDR3: TGCAGTGCTAGAGACCCCACTAGCGGGGGTGTCTCCTACAATGAGCAGTTCTTC.

Ten or more counts support this clonotype. This CDR3 reads CSVKLGVAETQYF. The CDR3 coding sequence is TGCAGCGTCAAGTTAGGGGTGGCAGAGACCCAGTACTTC. The chain combines TRBV29-1 with TRBJ2-5; TRBD1 might be the D (5 bases). With 6 bases removed from V and 4 bases from J, the gap between germline ends came to 15 bases. Looked up from germline, CDR1 is SQVTM and CDR2 is ANQGSEA. The CDR3 has 13 amino acids. Based on the CDR3 plus reference TRBV29-1 and TRBJ2-5, the full variable domain is SAVISQKPSRDICQRGTSLTIQCQVDSQVTMMFWYRQQPGQSLTLIATANQGSEATYESGFVIDKFPISRPNLTFSTLTVSNMSPEDSSIYLCSVKLGVAETQYFGPGTRLLVL.

This clonotype showed up many times. This chain links TRBV3-1 with TRBJ1-2, with no clear D. This CDR3 contains 13 residues. CDR1 and CDR2 from the germline V gene are LGHDT and YNNKEL (reference sequence). Deletions cut 4 bases from V and 3 bases from J, with 9 bases between. In DNA form, the CDR3 reads TGTGCCAGCAGCCCCAAGGGTTACTATGGCTACACCTTC. Protein product: CASSPKGYYGYTF. Drawing the rest from reference TRBV3-1 and TRBJ1-2, the complete variable domain is DTAVSQTPKYLVTQMGNDKSIKCEQNLGHDTMYWYKQDSKKFLKIMFSYNNKELIINETVPNRFSPKSPDKAHLNLHINSLELGDSAVYFCASSPKGYYGYTFGSGTRLTVV.

By frequency in the sample, this clonotype is medium-sized (0.01 to 0.1%). V is TRBV5-6 and J is TRBJ2-7; D is possibly TRBD2 (6 bases). V dropped 6 bases and J dropped 2 bases, with 12 bases sitting between them. This CDR3 region has 13 residues. The germline CDR1 and CDR2 sequences are SGHDT and YYEEEE. The CDR3 region is CASTGRGTYEQYF. CDR3 in DNA: TGTGCCAGCACAGGGCGCGGGACCTACGAGCAGTACTTC.

Many counts were recorded for this clonotype. CDR3 loop: CASSLRLAGGARQETQYF. DNA of the CDR3: TGTGCCAGCAGCTTGAGGCTAGCGGGGGGCGCGCGCCAAGAGACCCAGTACTTC. This chain uses TRBV7-8 with TRBJ2-5; 11 nucleotides align to TRBD2. V trimming: 3 bases; J trimming: 1 base; junction bases outside the gene matches: 10. The germline V gene encodes CDR1 SGHVS and CDR2 FQNEAQ. The CDR3 is 18 residues long.

The V and J genes are TRBV13 and TRBJ1-3, with D uncertain. Germline-derived CDR1 and CDR2 are PRHDT and FYEKMQ (reference sequence). Trimming pared 4 bases from V and 4 bases from J, leaving 11 bases between. This CDR3 region has 14 residues. CDR3 in amino acids: CASSSRGYGNTIYF. The CDR3, as DNA: TGTGCCAGCAGCTCCCGGGGATACGGAAACACCATATATTTT.

The table lists this clonotype with a few counts. CDR3 amino acids: CSARVFDRDSSSPLHF. In nucleotides, the CDR3 is TGCAGTGCTAGAGTCTTTGACAGGGATTCTTCTTCACCCCTCCACTTT. The chain joins TRBV20-1 to TRBJ1-6; TRBD1 matches at 7 bases. Germline CDR1 reads DFQATT; CDR2 reads SNEGSKA (reference sequence). The CDR3 consists of 16 residues. V gave up 1 base and J gave up 9 bases; unmatched junction bases: 12.

This clonotype was found a few times. CDR3 sequence: CASSLVVGAPYNEQFF. Here the CDR3 DNA reads TGCGCCAGCAGCTTGGTGGTGGGGGCCCCCTACAATGAGCAGTTCTTC. The V and J genes are TRBV5-1 and TRBJ2-1; D may be TRBD1 (6 bases). Germline CDR1 reads SGHRS; CDR2 reads YFSETQ. With 0 bases removed from V and 2 bases from J, the gap between germline ends came to 12 bases. CDR3 length: 16 amino acids.

This clonotype came up many times. The rearrangement links TRBV20-1 to TRBJ2-1, with 8 bases lining up with TRBD1. The V segment lost 0 bases and the J segment 7 bases; nucleotides outside the gene matches: 14. The CDR3 has 17 amino acids. Germline V lookup: CDR1 DFQATT, CDR2 SNEGSKA (reference sequence). This chain's CDR3 is CSAREGLNPGQENEQFF. The DNA for the CDR3 is TGCAGTGCTAGAGAAGGACTTAATCCGGGACAGGAGAATGAGCAGTTCTTC.

In its sample, this clonotype ranks as medium-sized. The chain is built from TRBV29-1 and TRBJ1-1; D possibly corresponds to TRBD1 (5 bases). V lost 3 bases, J lost 5 bases, and 13 bases lay in between. The CDR3 consists of 13 residues. Germline V lookup: CDR1 SQVTM, CDR2 ANQGSEA. CDR3 DNA sequence: TGCAGCGTTGAGGCCAGGGAGGGGACTGAAGCTTTCTTT. Translated: CSVEAREGTEAFF.

This clonotype was observed many times. The genes are TRBV7-2 and TRBJ2-3, with a weak D call TRBD2 (6 bases). Germline values: CDR1 SGHTA, CDR2 FQGNSA. The CDR3 covers 13 residues. Trimming removed 5 bases from V and 3 bases from J, with 9 bases in between. The CDR3 region is CASSGTETDTQYF. In DNA form, the CDR3 reads TGTGCCAGCAGCGGGACTGAGACAGATACGCAGTATTTT.

This clonotype was detected ten times or more. This rearrangement joins TRBV20-1 to TRBJ2-1; 10 nucleotides line up with TRBD2. Per the germline V gene, CDR1 is DFQATT and CDR2 is SNEGSKA (reference sequence). The length of the CDR3 is 15 residues. V shed 4 bases, J shed 8 bases, and the junction held 11 bases outside the gene matches. CDR3 sequence: CSAIEAGGRSYEQFF. Here the CDR3 DNA reads TGCAGTGCTATCGAAGCGGGAGGGCGAAGTTATGAGCAGTTCTTC.

This clonotype is medium-sized. V usage is TRBV29-1 and J usage is TRBJ1-1; 7 bases map to TRBD1. The CDR3 totals 14 residues. The ends lost 0 bases at V and 3 bases at J; junction bases unmatched: 4. CDR1 and CDR2 from the germline V gene are SQVTM and ANQGSEA. The CDR3 spells CSVEEKGADTEAFF. DNA of the CDR3: TGCAGCGTTGAAGAAAAGGGGGCAGACACTGAAGCTTTCTTT.

This clonotype occurred many times. V usage is TRBV5-1 and J usage is TRBJ2-2; maybe TRBD1 (6 bases). The CDR3 runs 15 residues. Trimming shortened V by 4 bases and J by 7 bases, and 17 bases separated the two germline ends. Germline CDR1 and CDR2: SGHRS and YFSETQ. The CDR3 DNA reads TGCGCCAGCAGCCGCCGGGACAAAGATCTCGGGGAGCTGTTTTTT. Protein product: CASSRRDKDLGELFF.

This clonotype was seen many times. The V and J genes are TRBV20-1 and TRBJ2-5; D remains unclear. The CDR3 has 13 residues. Germline CDR1 and CDR2: DFQATT and SNEGSKA (reference sequence). The V and J ends lost 3 bases and 0 bases respectively, with 8 bases between them. DNA of the CDR3: TGCAGTGCTAGTACAGCCTACCAAGAGACCCAGTACTTC. Residues: CSASTAYQETQYF.

This clonotype was recorded at least ten times. The rearrangement joins TRBV12-3 or TRBV12-4 to TRBJ2-5, with TRBD1 matching over 9 bases. J lost 5 bases, V lost 6 bases, and 4 bases had no gene match. The CDR3 has 13 residues. CDR3 residues: CASSTGGGETQYF. In DNA, the CDR3 is TGTGCCAGCAGCACAGGGGGCGGGGAGACCCAGTACTTC.